A single sample gave rise to the 24 T cell receptor beta chains below, sequenced in a study of CXCR3-negative and CXCR3-positive naive CD8 T cells. 5' RACE that incorporated UMI labels was used to prepare the TRB cDNA libraries. TCRdb reprocessed the 5' RACE reads; each CDR3 protein has one entry and no DNA is given. Its table lists around 48,000 distinct CDR3 sequences. Source material: memory CD8+ T cells from blood. These receptors were taken from a human donor in good health. Some clones in this sample may be carry-over from other donors' samples.

V usage is TRBV28 and J usage is TRBJ2-3; TCRdb designates TRBD1, a call that cannot be tested without DNA. The length of the CDR3 is 14 residues. Per the germline V gene, CDR1 is MDHEN and CDR2 is SYDVKM. This CDR3 reads CASRSAGGTDTQYF.

The V gene is TRBV7-9, the J gene TRBJ2-7; TCRdb returns TRBD1, unconfirmable since there is no DNA. This CDR3 contains 17 residues. From germline, CDR1 is SEHNR and CDR2 FQNEAQ (reference sequence). CDR3 sequence: CASSLGARDRVKYEQYF. The variable domain in full, with the rest retrieved from reference TRBV7-9 and TRBJ2-7, is DTGVSQNPRHKITKRGQNVTFRCDPISEHNRLYWYRQTLGQGPEFLTYFQNEAQLEKSRLLSDRFSAERPKGSFSTLEIQRTEQGDSAMYLCASSLGARDRVKYEQYFGPGTRLTVT.

The genes are TRBV27 and TRBJ1-1. Germline V CDR1 and CDR2: MNHEY, SMNVEV (reference sequence). The length of the CDR3 is 13 residues. The CDR3 is CASSYLMNTEAFF.

The V and J genes are TRBV7-3 and TRBJ1-1; TCRdb returns TRBD1, unconfirmable since there is no DNA. The CDR3 has 13 amino acids. Germline CDR1 is SGHTA and CDR2 is FQGTGA. CDR3 in amino acids: CASSLLGGTEAFF.

This chain uses TRBV6-5 with TRBJ1-5; TCRdb calls TRBD1, which cannot be checked without DNA. There are 13 residues in the CDR3. CDR1 is MNHEY, CDR2 SVGAGI, per germline. CDR3 sequence: CASSNGAYQPQHF.

The chain has TRBV28 and TRBJ2-3; TCRdb outputs TRBD2, but without DNA this stays unchecked. CDR1 MDHEN and CDR2 SYDVKM come from the germline V gene. The CDR3 extends over 16 amino acids. This chain's CDR3 is CASSLAGYLRTDTQYF.

The V gene is TRBV7-9, the J gene TRBJ2-3; TCRdb selects TRBD2, and the lack of DNA leaves this call unchecked. Germline loops: CDR1 SEHNR, CDR2 FQNEAQ (reference sequence). This CDR3 is built from 18 residues. The CDR3 sequence: CASSAHTRLAGNTDTQYF.

The chain links TRBV28 to TRBJ2-7; TCRdb returns TRBD1, unconfirmable since there is no DNA. CDR1 and CDR2 from the germline V gene are MDHEN and SYDVKM. The length of the CDR3 is 14 residues. The CDR3 protein is CASSLIRGAYEQYF.

The V and J genes are TRBV29-1 and TRBJ2-7; the TCRdb D gene call, TRBD1, has no DNA to confirm it. Germline V gives CDR1 SQVTM, CDR2 ANQGSEA. This CDR3 is 11 amino acids long. The CDR3 region is CSVDRGDEQYF.

The chain couples TRBV15 to TRBJ1-5; there is no DNA to check the TCRdb D call of TRBD1. The CDR3 has 17 residues. Per germline, CDR1 LNHNV and CDR2 YYDKDF (reference sequence). The CDR3 sequence is CATSRESLGQGPQPQHF.

The genes are TRBV5-1 and TRBJ2-3. CDR1 and CDR2 from the germline V gene are SGHRS and YFSETQ. The CDR3 runs to 12 residues. This chain's CDR3 is CASSWNTDTQYF. Using reference TRBV5-1 and TRBJ2-3 for the parts outside the CDR3, the full variable domain is KAGVTQTPRYLIKTRGQQVTLSCSPISGHRSVSWYQQTPGQGLQFLFEYFSETQRNKGNFPGRFSGRQFSNSRSEMNVSTLELGDSALYLCASSWNTDTQYFGPGTRLTVL.

The chain has TRBV6-6 and TRBJ2-5. The CDR3 runs 14 residues. The germline gives CDR1 MNHNY, CDR2 SVGAGI (reference sequence). CDR3 residues: CASSYPADQETQYF.

The chain combines TRBV5-1 with TRBJ2-5; lacking DNA, the TRBD2 call made by TCRdb goes unchecked. Germline loops: CDR1 SGHRS, CDR2 YFSETQ. The CDR3 has 15 residues. CDR3 region: CASSLLAGGGETQYF.

The V gene is TRBV20-1, the J gene TRBJ2-2; TCRdb lists TRBD2, though no DNA is available to test this call. The CDR3 spans 17 residues. The germline V gene has CDR1 DFQATT and CDR2 SNEGSKA (reference sequence). The CDR3 here is CSATRSREILNTGELFF.

V and J are TRBV28 and TRBJ2-7; the D call from TCRdb, TRBD1, cannot be confirmed without DNA. The germline V gene encodes CDR1 MDHEN and CDR2 SYDVKM. The CDR3 consists of 13 residues. The chain's CDR3 is CATTTGVAYEQYF. Complete variable domain (other parts from reference TRBV28 and TRBJ2-7): DVKVTQSSRYLVKRTGEKVFLECVQDMDHENMFWYRQDPGLGLRLIYFSYDVKMKEKGDIPEGYSVSREKKERFSLILESASTNQTSMYLCATTTGVAYEQYFGPGTRLTVT.

The V call is TRBV7-6, the J call TRBJ1-5. Germline V gives CDR1 SGHVS, CDR2 FNYEAQ. The CDR3 is 16 amino acids. The CDR3 is CASSLGLQGRNQPQHF.

The V and J genes are TRBV4-2 and TRBJ1-4. The germline gives CDR1 LGHNA, CDR2 YNFKEQ. There are 14 residues in the CDR3. The CDR3 loop is CASSQTAFNEKLFF.

The rearrangement uses TRBV7-2 and TRBJ2-3; with no DNA, the TCRdb D assignment of TRBD1 cannot be verified. The CDR3 runs 14 residues. CDR1 and CDR2 (germline): SGHTA, FQGNSA. The CDR3 reads CASKGAGGTDTQYF.

The chain employs TRBV20-1 and TRBJ1-2; TCRdb's D call, TRBD1, is unchecked because there is no DNA. The germline gives CDR1 DFQATT, CDR2 SNEGSKA (reference sequence). The CDR3 is 15 amino acids. CDR3 residues: CSARDPPGLAYGYTF.

CDR3 amino acids: CASSESSGGVNEQFF. V is TRBV6-1 and J is TRBJ2-1; TCRdb's D call of TRBD2 is untestable without DNA. The CDR3 consists of 15 residues. Per germline, CDR1 MNHNS and CDR2 SASEGT.

The V call is TRBV29-1, the J call TRBJ2-3; the D call from TCRdb, TRBD1, cannot be confirmed without DNA. Germline values: CDR1 SQVTM, CDR2 ANQGSEA. CDR3 length: 14 residues. This CDR3 reads CSVGGGTGADTQYF.

The chain links TRBV6-5 to TRBJ1-2; TCRdb proposes TRBD1, but this gene call is untestable without DNA. This CDR3 has 14 residues. Per germline, CDR1 MNHEY and CDR2 SVGAGI. The CDR3 protein is CASNPGTVNYGYTF.

The CDR3: CSAEGTETQYF. The rearrangement uses TRBV20-1 and TRBJ2-5; TCRdb proposes TRBD1, but this gene call is untestable without DNA. The germline gives CDR1 DFQATT, CDR2 SNEGSKA (reference sequence). The CDR3 is 11 amino acids.

The J gene is TRBJ2-7, the V gene TRBV2; the D call from TCRdb, TRBD1, cannot be confirmed without DNA. CDR1 SNHLY and CDR2 FYNNEI come from the germline V gene. CDR3 length equals 13 residues. The CDR3 region is CASSRGQANKQYF.